The present entry profiles one T cell receptor (beta chain) with its context. Its antigen is not identified. PCR used 60 Vbeta primers and 13 Jbeta primers. Clones were read by immunoSEQ multiplex PCR, and TCRdb kept only the in-frame ones, dropping some. The sample has about 130,000 clones; about 73% are singletons. These data originate in a study of cytomegalovirus exposure and HLA in healthy donors. Study overall: In a previous analysis, around 120 million unique TCR beta sequences were found from 150 million to 200 million T cells.

Study-level findings and limits: Being productive about 90% or about 30% of the time was typical of most TCR beta V segments in an earlier analysis. Per published reports, the classifier diagnosed cytomegalovirus status with high specificity and sensitivity.

The sequence came from a human donor in good health. Material for sequencing was PBMCs.

The chain's CDR3 is CASSSPSTGQPYEQYF. The CDR3 DNA reads as TGTGCCAGCAGTTCCCCCAGCACGGGACAGCCCTACGAGCAGTACTTC. The rearrangement links TRBV28 to TRBJ2-7; TRBD1 matches 7 bases. Germline loops: CDR1 MDHEN, CDR2 SYDVKM. The V and J ends lost 4 bases and 2 bases, in that order; junction bases with no gene match: 11. The CDR3 is 16 amino acids.